This T cell receptor beta chain is drawn from a study of identical twins. Study-level results: Out-of-frame alpha sequences shared between twins exhibited an excess of low generation probability.

The CDR3 loop spans 15 amino acids. CDR1 DFQATT and CDR2 SNEGSKA come from the germline V gene (reference sequence). The V end was cut by 0 bases, the J end by 1 base, with 11 bases between. TCRdb reprocessed the 5' RACE reads with MiXCR, giving one entry per CDR3 protein. The table lists 650,000 to 800,000 distinct CDR3 sequences, 8.5% to 9% of them singletons, with approximately 0.89% in the top ten. This clonotype was seen only a few times. Antigen specificity is unknown. These sequences were also reported in another study, on yellow fever vaccine responses in identical twins.

The source is a woman aged 18-30 years in good health. The source material was PBMCs. The rearrangement joins TRBV20-1 to TRBJ2-3, with no clear D. The CDR3 DNA follows: TGCAGTGCTAGAGATTTCGGCAGGCGCACAGATACGCAGTATTTT. This gives the protein CSARDFGRRTDTQYF.